This T cell receptor beta chain was recorded in a study of cytomegalovirus exposure and HLA in healthy donors. Study-wide results and caveats: In a later analysis, an Asian-associated ancestry cluster reportedly showed fewer N-insertions than the roughly 730-donor mean. In a later analysis, several top co-occurrence clusters appeared linked to parvovirus B19, influenza, CMV and Epstein-Barr virus.

A note on this clone: Its antigen is currently unknown.

At the time of sampling, donors were nominally healthy, though unrecorded immune exposures were likely. PCR primers comprised 60 Vbeta and 13 Jbeta primers. TCRdb keeps only in-frame clones here, not all; method: immunoSEQ multiplex PCR. The data contain 150,000 to 200,000 clones, over 70% of them singletons. The sample comprised PBMCs. The source is a man between 25 and 39 years old in good health and CMV-seropositive.

CDR3 residues: CASSLQGAGQPQHF. The CDR3 DNA is TGTGCCAGCAGTTTACAGGGGGCGGGCCAGCCCCAGCATTTT. The V and J genes are TRBV27 and TRBJ1-5; 8 nucleotides match TRBD1. The CDR3 runs to 14 residues. V was clipped by 2 bases and J by 7 bases; unmatched bases: 4. In germline, CDR1 is MNHEY, CDR2 SMNVEV (reference sequence).